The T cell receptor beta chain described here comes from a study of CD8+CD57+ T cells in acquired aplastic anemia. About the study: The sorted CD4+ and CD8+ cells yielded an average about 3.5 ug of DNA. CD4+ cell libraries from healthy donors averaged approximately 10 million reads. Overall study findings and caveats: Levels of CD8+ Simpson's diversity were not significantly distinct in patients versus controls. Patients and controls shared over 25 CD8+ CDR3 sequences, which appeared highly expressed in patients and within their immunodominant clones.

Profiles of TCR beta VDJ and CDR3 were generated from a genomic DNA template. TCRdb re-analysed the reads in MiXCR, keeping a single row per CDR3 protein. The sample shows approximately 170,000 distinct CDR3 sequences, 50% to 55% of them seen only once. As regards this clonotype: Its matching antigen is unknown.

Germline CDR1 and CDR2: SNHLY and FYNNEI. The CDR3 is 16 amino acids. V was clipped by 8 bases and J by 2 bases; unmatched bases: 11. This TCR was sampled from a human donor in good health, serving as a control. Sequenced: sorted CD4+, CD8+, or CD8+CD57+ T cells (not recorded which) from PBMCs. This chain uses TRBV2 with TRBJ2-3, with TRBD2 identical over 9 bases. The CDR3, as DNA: TGTGCCAGCTCACCCATAGCGGGGGACTTCACAGATACGCAGTATTTT. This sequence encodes CASSPIAGDFTDTQYF. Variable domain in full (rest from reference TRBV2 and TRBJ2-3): EPEVTQTPSHQVTQMGQEVILRCVPISNHLYFYWYRQILGQKVEFLVSFYNNEISEKSEIFDDQFSVERPDGSNFTLKIRSTKLEDSAMYFCASSPIAGDFTDTQYFGPGTRLTVL.